Below are 12 T cell receptor beta chains sequenced from a single sample in a study of blood T cell repertoires in COVID-19. Here immunoSEQ multiplex PCR was the method, and the copy in TCRdb shows in-frame clones only, minus some. The repertoire includes about 200,000 clones, about 84% of them detected once, and about 8% sits in the top ten. The specimen was peripheral blood. These TCRs come from a woman of 80 years or more with acute or convalescent COVID-19.

This clone was seen only a few times. The CDR3 coding sequence is TGTGCCAGCAGCCGGGGACAGGGTTTGTCCTACGAGCAGTACTTC. It is translated as CASSRGQGLSYEQYF. This chain joins TRBV6-5 and TRBJ2-7, with 9 bases fitting TRBD1. Looked up from germline, CDR1 is MNHEY and CDR2 is SVGAGI. This CDR3 has 15 amino acids. The trim removed 6 bases at V and 1 base at J, leaving 7 bases unmatched.

The chain couples TRBV9 to TRBJ2-7; 8 bases agree with TRBD1. Losses at the gene ends were 3 bases for V and 0 bases for J; bases not matched to a gene: 5. Germline V gives CDR1 SGDLS, CDR2 YYNGEE. The CDR3 runs 15 residues. CDR3 region: CASSGGQGSSYEQYF. The CDR3 DNA follows: TGTGCCAGCAGCGGCGGACAGGGTAGCTCCTACGAGCAGTACTTC.

In DNA form, the CDR3 reads TGTGCCAGCAGCTTATCGTCTGGGGGGGGACAAGAGACCCAGTACTTC. It codes for CASSLSSGGGQETQYF. The chain couples TRBV7-2 to TRBJ2-5, with 7 bases fitting TRBD2. CDR1 and CDR2 (germline): SGHTA, FQGNSA. V shed 2 bases and J 2 bases; nucleotides not matched to a gene: 8. The CDR3 runs 16 residues.

This clone has ten or more counts. This chain links TRBV2 with TRBJ1-5; 7 bases are a match to TRBD1. This CDR3 spans 13 amino acids. Germline CDR1 is SNHLY and CDR2 is FYNNEI. V shed 11 bases, J shed 0 bases, and the junction held 4 bases outside the gene matches. CDR3 bases: TGTGCCGGCGGGACAGTTAGCAATCAGCCCCAGCATTTT. This encodes CAGGTVSNQPQHF.

The V gene is TRBV7-3, the J gene TRBJ2-7, with 14 positions matching TRBD2. Germline V gene data show CDR1 as SGHTA and CDR2 as FQGTGA. After removal of 5 bases from V and 5 bases from J, the junction contained 5 bases not matched to a gene. The CDR3 length is 15 residues. The CDR3 DNA follows: TGTGCCAGCAGCAAGGGACTAGCGGGAGTGGACGAGCAGTACTTC. Translation gives CASSKGLAGVDEQYF.

The V and J genes are TRBV5-1 and TRBJ1-5, with 7 positions matching TRBD1. CDR3 size: 15 residues. CDR1 and CDR2 from the germline V gene are SGHRS and YFSETQ. The V segment lost 0 bases and the J segment 3 bases; nucleotides outside the gene matches: 3. As DNA, the CDR3 is TGCGCCAGCAGCTTGGAGGGGGCGAACAATCAGCCCCAGCATTTT. It translates to CASSLEGANNQPQHF. Using reference TRBV5-1 and TRBJ1-5 for the parts outside the CDR3, the full variable domain is KAGVTQTPRYLIKTRGQQVTLSCSPISGHRSVSWYQQTPGQGLQFLFEYFSETQRNKGNFPGRFSGRQFSNSRSEMNVSTLELGDSALYLCASSLEGANNQPQHFGDGTRLSIL.

The CDR3 coding sequence is TGTGCCAGCAGCCAAGCTAGCCCCGGGGAGCTGTTTTTT. Amino acids: CASSQASPGELFF. The chain links TRBV3-1 (or the pseudogene TRBV3-2) to TRBJ2-2, with a possible D match to TRBD2 (5 bases). V gave up 1 base and J gave up 6 bases, with 6 bases separating them. There are 13 residues in the CDR3. The germline CDR1 and CDR2 sequences are LGHDT and YNNKEL (reference sequence).

The chain recombines TRBV29-1 with TRBJ2-7; D may be TRBD2 (5 bases). The germline V gene encodes CDR1 SQVTM and CDR2 ANQGSEA. Trimming stripped 5 bases from V and 6 bases from J, with 11 bases between. The CDR3 is made up of 11 amino acids. This chain's CDR3 is CSVKYEGEQYF. CDR3 DNA sequence: TGCAGCGTTAAGTACGAGGGCGAGCAGTACTTC.

This chain joins TRBV28 and TRBJ1-5; 8 bases line up with TRBD1. Unmatched junction bases numbered 5, after V lost 2 bases and J lost 5 bases. The CDR3 runs to 15 residues. CDR1 is MDHEN, CDR2 SYDVKM, per germline. CDR3 DNA sequence: TGTGCCAGCAGTTTAATCCCGACAGGGGATCAGCCCCAGCATTTT. Its protein product is CASSLIPTGDQPQHF. The full variable domain, with the rest looked up from reference TRBV28 and TRBJ1-5, is DVKVTQSSRYLVKRTGEKVFLECVQDMDHENMFWYRQDPGLGLRLIYFSYDVKMKEKGDIPEGYSVSREKKERFSLILESASTNQTSMYLCASSLIPTGDQPQHFGDGTRLSIL.

The chain couples TRBV29-1 to TRBJ2-3; possibly TRBD2 for D (6 bases). The V end lost 4 bases, the J end lost 7 bases, and 18 bases lay between the germline ends. The CDR3 loop spans 14 amino acids. Germline loops: CDR1 SQVTM, CDR2 ANQGSEA. Here the CDR3 reads CSVGTSPVGNTQYF. The CDR3 DNA is TGCAGCGTTGGCACTAGCCCCGTCGGTAATACGCAGTATTTT.

This chain connects TRBV5-3 to TRBJ2-1, with 7 bases identical to TRBD1. Being an ORF, TRBV5-3 has a function that is uncertain. V gave up 7 bases and J gave up 8 bases; unmatched junction bases: 6. There are 12 residues in the CDR3. The CDR3 DNA sequence: TGTGCCAGAGACAGGGACGCGGATGAGCAGTTCTTC. Protein product: CARDRDADEQFF.

This chain uses TRBV3-1 (or the pseudogene TRBV3-2) with TRBJ2-3; TRBD2 is a possible D gene (7 bases). Germline CDR1 is LGHDT and CDR2 is YNNKEL (reference sequence). Trimming took 1 base from V and 5 from J, leaving 13 bases between them. CDR3 size: 15 residues. CDR3 residues: CASSQVGGRVDTQYF. In DNA, the CDR3 is TGTGCCAGCAGCCAAGTGGGGGGGCGGGTAGATACGCAGTATTTT.